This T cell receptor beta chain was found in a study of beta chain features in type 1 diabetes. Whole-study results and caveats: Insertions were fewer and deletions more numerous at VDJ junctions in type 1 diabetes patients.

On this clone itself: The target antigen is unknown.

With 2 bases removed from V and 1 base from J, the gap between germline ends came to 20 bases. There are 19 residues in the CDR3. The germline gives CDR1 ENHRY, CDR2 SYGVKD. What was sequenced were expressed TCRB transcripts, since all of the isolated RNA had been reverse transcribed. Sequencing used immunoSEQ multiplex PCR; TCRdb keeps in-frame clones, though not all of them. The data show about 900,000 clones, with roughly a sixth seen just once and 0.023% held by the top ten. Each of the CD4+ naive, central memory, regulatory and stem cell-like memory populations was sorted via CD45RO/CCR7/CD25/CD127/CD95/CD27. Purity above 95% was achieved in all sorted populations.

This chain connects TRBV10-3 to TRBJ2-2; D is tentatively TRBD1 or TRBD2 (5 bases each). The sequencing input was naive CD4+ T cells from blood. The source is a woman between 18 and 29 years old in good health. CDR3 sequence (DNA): TGTGCCATCAGTGAGAAAACTTTGATGAGAGGGGTGAACACCGGGGAGCTGTTTTTT. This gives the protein CAISEKTLMRGVNTGELFF.